The 22 T cell receptor beta chains reported below all come from one sample, sequenced in a study of kidney transplant recipient with SARS-CoV-2 infection. In TCRdb, the reads were re-called with MiXCR into one record per CDR3 protein. This table has under 250,000 distinct CDR3 sequences, more than 25% appearing once. Sample: a blood sample, taken at baseline and between days 110 and 120 from a kidney transplant recipient. These receptor sequences come from a male patient between 25 and 39 years old who had COVID-19 and was a kidney transplant recipient. Some T cells may have originated in the graft donor.

This clonotype was counted at least ten times. The chain joins TRBV6-2 or TRBV6-3 to TRBJ1-2; D remains ambiguous. Trimming removed 5 bases from V and 4 bases from J, with 23 bases in between. The CDR3 is 17 amino acids. Germline values: CDR1 MNHEY, CDR2 SVGEGT. The CDR3 region is CASSSEACIGKTYGYTF. DNA for the CDR3: TGTGCCAGCAGTAGTGAGGCCTGCATCGGAAAGACCTATGGCTACACCTTC.

Details on this clonotype: A much larger clonotype is one base distant, so this may be a read error. This sequence joins TRBV11-2 and TRBJ1-2; D is uncertain. The CDR3 has 17 amino acids. Germline V gene data show CDR1 as SGHAT and CDR2 as FQNNGV. The CDR3 reads CANSRETTSRKTYGYTF. The CDR3 DNA reads TGTGCCAACAGCCGTGAAACAACAAGCAGAAAGACCTATGGCTACACCTTC.

The table lists this clonotype with many counts. The rearrangement joins TRBV28 to TRBJ1-3; possibly TRBD1 for D (5 bases). Germline lookup yields CDR1 MDHEN and CDR2 SYDVKM. The CDR3 totals 15 residues. The V gene lost 3 bases and the J gene lost 4 bases, with 13 bases spanning the gap. CDR3 residues: CASSFSRAGGNTIYF. DNA for the CDR3: TGTGCCAGCAGTTTCTCAAGGGCAGGGGGAAACACCATATATTTT.

There are many counts of this clonotype. The V call is TRBV12-3 or TRBV12-4, the J call TRBJ1-5; 8 nucleotides match TRBD1. The ends lost 5 bases at V and 3 bases at J; junction bases unmatched: 6. CDR3 length: 15 amino acids. CDR3 loop: CASSPGGQYNQPQHF. As DNA, the CDR3 is TGTGCCAGCAGTCCAGGGGGCCAATACAATCAGCCCCAGCATTTT.

This clonotype appeared many times. This chain uses TRBV28 with TRBJ2-2; 7 bases agree with TRBD2. Trimming cost V 5 bases and J 4 bases; bases outside gene matches: 7. The CDR3 runs 15 residues. Germline V gene lookup returns CDR1 MDHEN and CDR2 SYDVKM. Here the CDR3 DNA reads TGTGCCAGCAGTCCCCAGCGGGATGTCACCGGGGAGCTGTTTTTT. Translating it yields CASSPQRDVTGELFF.

A remark on this clonotype: A read error may explain this, as a much larger clone is one base away. This sequence joins TRBV5-5 and TRBJ1-2; D not resolved. Trimming stripped 7 bases from V and 4 bases from J, with 23 bases between. CDR3 length: 16 residues. CDR1 and CDR2 (germline): SGHKS, YYEKEE (reference sequence). The DNA of the CDR3 is TGTGCCAGCGACACTATTGTCTCGCGAAAGACCTATGGCTACACCTTC. It encodes CASDTIVSRKTYGYTF.

This clonotype has just one count. The junction differs from germline at one of its ends, possibly a read error. The chain joins TRBV6-5 to TRBJ2-1; 8 bases align to TRBD1. Germline CDR1 reads MNHEY; CDR2 reads SVGAGI. This CDR3 has 15 residues. As DNA, the CDR3 is TGTACCAGCTCCCGGGGGACAGGCTATTACAATGAGCAGTTCTTC. Protein sequence: CTSSRGTGYYNEQFF.

In its sample, this clonotype was seen many times. The rearrangement links TRBV5-4 to TRBJ2-3; 8 bases map to TRBD2. The germline gives CDR1 SGHNT, CDR2 YYREEE (reference sequence). With 5 bases clipped from V and 3 bases from J, the junction kept 11 bases outside the gene matches. The CDR3 extends over 16 amino acids. CDR3 DNA sequence: TGTGCCAGCAGTGAGCCAGGCGGGGGGCTTACAGATACGCAGTATTTT. It translates to CASSEPGGGLTDTQYF.

This clonotype was seen many times. The chain combines TRBV12-5 with TRBJ1-2, with D possibly matching TRBD1 (5 bases). CDR1 and CDR2 from the germline V gene are LGHNT and FRNRAP. Trimming stripped 5 bases from V and 4 bases from J, with 23 bases between. The CDR3 covers 17 residues. The CDR3 sequence: CASGIGVLQGKTYGYTF. CDR3 sequence (DNA): TGTGCTAGTGGTATTGGGGTTTTGCAGGGAAAGACCTATGGCTACACCTTC.

As regards this clonotype: One junction end does not reproduce the germline sequence, and a read error may be involved. The genes are TRBV15 and TRBJ2-3, with TRBD2 matching over 8 bases. The J call may be wrong; the DNA end is better matched by TRBJ2-1. The CDR3 contains 15 residues. The germline gives CDR1 LNHNV, CDR2 YYDKDF (reference sequence). The CDR3 coding sequence is TGTGCCGCCAGCAGAGCCGGGACTAGATCTCGTGAGCAGTTCTTC. It yields the protein CAASRAGTRSREQFF.

V and J are TRBV12-3 or TRBV12-4 and TRBJ2-7; no reliable D call. The CDR3 loop spans 13 amino acids. V shed 5 bases and J shed 3 bases, with 11 bases lying between them. CDR3 bases: TGTGCCAGCAGTCCAGGACGGAGCTACGAGCAGTACTTC. It is translated as CASSPGRSYEQYF.

The chain is built from TRBV19 and TRBJ1-1; D not certain. The V end was cut by 2 bases, the J end by 0 bases, with 19 bases between. Per the germline V gene, CDR1 is LNHDA and CDR2 is SQIVND (reference sequence). The CDR3 is made up of 18 amino acids. CDR3 coding DNA: TGTGCCAGTAGTATAAAAGGCGCCTCGAGCGCTATGAACACTGAAGCTTTCTTT. This translates into CASSIKGASSAMNTEAFF.

This clonotype was picked up one time. V and J are TRBV7-9 and TRBJ2-5, with 8 bases identical to TRBD2. Germline V CDR1 and CDR2: SEHNR, FQNEAQ (reference sequence). The CDR3 length is 14 residues. The trim removed 5 bases at V and 10 bases at J, leaving 12 bases unmatched. The CDR3 here is CASSQGNPGGSQYF. The CDR3, as DNA: TGTGCCAGCAGCCAGGGGAATCCGGGGGGGAGCCAGTACTTC. Using reference TRBV7-9 and TRBJ2-5 for the parts outside the CDR3, the full variable domain is DTGVSQNPRHKITKRGQNVTFRCDPISEHNRLYWYRQTLGQGPEFLTYFQNEAQLEKSRLLSDRFSAERPKGSFSTLEIQRTEQGDSAMYLCASSQGNPGGSQYFGPGTRLLVL.

This clonotype has just one count. A much larger clone lies one base from this, so it may be a read error. The chain links TRBV3-1 to TRBJ1-1; D not resolved. The CDR3 is made up of 17 amino acids. Germline CDR1 LGHDT, CDR2 YNNKEL (reference sequence). Trimming shortened V by 5 bases and J by 4 bases, and 23 bases separated the two germline ends. The CDR3: CASSLRAHISIRTEAFF. In DNA form, the CDR3 reads TGTGCCAGCAGCTTACGTGCTCACATTTCAATTCGCACTGAAGCTTTCTTT. The variable domain in full, with the rest retrieved from reference TRBV3-1 and TRBJ1-1, is DTAVSQTPKYLVTQMGNDKSIKCEQNLGHDTMYWYKQDSKKFLKIMFSYNNKELIINETVPNRFSPKSPDKAHLNLHINSLELGDSAVYFCASSLRAHISIRTEAFFGQGTRLTVV.

A note on this clonotype: At one of its ends the junction is not consistent with the germline gene, which may arise from a read error. The chain links TRBV19 to TRBJ2-1; D is unresolved. The germline V gene has CDR1 LNHDA and CDR2 SQIVND (reference sequence). CDR3 length: 16 residues. The chain's CDR3 is CANSRVGGTLGIEQFF. The CDR3 bases are TGTGCCAATAGTAGGGTGGGTGGAACGCTAGGGATTGAGCAGTTCTTC. The complete variable domain, with remaining parts taken from reference TRBV19 and TRBJ2-1, reads DGGITQSPKYLFRKEGQNVTLSCEQNLNHDAMYWYRQDPGQGLRLIYYSQIVNDFQKGDIAEGYSVSREKKESFPLTVTSAQKNPTAFYLCANSRVGGTLGIEQFFGPGTRLTVL.

For this clonotype: A far larger clone is off by one base, so a read error is likely. This chain links TRBV12-3 or TRBV12-4 with TRBJ2-4, with D unresolved. The CDR3 is 13 residues long. In nucleotides, the CDR3 is TGTGCCAGCAGTTTTGCCAGCCTAAGAGGCCACACCTTC. Encoded protein: CASSFASLRGHTF.

This clonotype was seen a handful of times. The chain links TRBV9 to TRBJ2-5; D remains ambiguous. This CDR3 contains 14 residues. Trimming shortened V by 0 bases and J by 5 bases, and 11 bases separated the two germline ends. The V gene's germline CDR1 is SGDLS and CDR2 YYNGEE. The CDR3 loop is CASSVAPLGETQYF. The CDR3 DNA reads as TGTGCCAGCAGCGTAGCCCCCCTAGGCGAGACCCAGTACTTC.

This clonotype came up many times. The J gene is TRBJ2-1, the V gene TRBV5-1; 12 bases are a match to TRBD2. Germline loops: CDR1 SGHRS, CDR2 YFSETQ. This CDR3 is built from 15 residues. The V segment lost 3 bases and the J segment 9 bases; nucleotides outside the gene matches: 7. The CDR3 DNA reads TGCGCCAGCAGCTCCCGACTAGCGGGAGAGACTGAGCAGTTCTTC. It yields the protein CASSSRLAGETEQFF. The whole variable domain, filled in from reference TRBV5-1 and TRBJ2-1, reads KAGVTQTPRYLIKTRGQQVTLSCSPISGHRSVSWYQQTPGQGLQFLFEYFSETQRNKGNFPGRFSGRQFSNSRSEMNVSTLELGDSALYLCASSSRLAGETEQFFGPGTRLTVL.

This clonotype was counted ten times or more. The rearrangement links TRBV29-1 to TRBJ2-6; D is unclear. Germline V gives CDR1 SQVTM, CDR2 ANQGSEA. The CDR3 loop spans 14 amino acids. V was pared by 7 bases and J by 0 bases, with 10 bases between. The DNA of the CDR3 is TGCAGCGCCATCATTGGCTCTGGGGCCAACGTCCTGACTTTC. Protein: CSAIIGSGANVLTF.

This clonotype was counted ten times or more. The V call is TRBV12-3 or TRBV12-4, the J call TRBJ2-2; 8 positions match TRBD2. V shed 2 bases and J 6 bases; nucleotides not matched to a gene: 5. The CDR3 has 15 amino acids. The chain's CDR3 is CASSLLAGRAGELFF. The CDR3 DNA reads as TGTGCCAGCAGTTTATTAGCGGGGCGTGCCGGGGAGCTGTTTTTT.

This clonotype has only a few counts. The chain links TRBV16 to TRBJ1-2; D call uncertain. Between the trimmed V and J ends, which lost 5 bases and 4 bases, there was a span of 23 bases. The CDR3 totals 17 residues. In germline, CDR1 is KGHSY, CDR2 FQNENV. CDR3 nucleotides: TGTGCCAGCAGCATCATATCGGTCGTTAGAAAGACCTATGGCTACACCTTC. Amino acids: CASSIISVVRKTYGYTF.

As regards this clonotype: A much larger clone lies a single base off, so this may be a read error. The chain couples TRBV20-1 to TRBJ2-7; no definite D call. Germline-derived CDR1 and CDR2 are DFQATT and SNEGSKA (reference sequence). The CDR3 totals 13 residues. Trimming took off 6 bases at V and 1 base at J, with 13 bases between the two ends. The CDR3 sequence: CSASFTGSYEQYF. CDR3 sequence (DNA): TGCAGTGCCTCTTTCACTGGATCCTACGAGCAGTACTTC.